Listed here are 30 T cell receptor beta chains from one sample, sequenced in a study of early T cells in non-severe SARS-CoV-2 infection. TCRdb passed the 5' RACE reads through MiXCR, listing each CDR3 protein once. Counted here are under 70,000 distinct CDR3 sequences, approximately 5.6% occurring once; the ten biggest clones make up 6% to 7%. Sequencing was performed on whole blood. The receptor source for this set is an adult who was a healthcare worker with PCR-confirmed SARS-CoV-2 infection or an uninfected control (not recorded which).

This clonotype occurred a few times. The genes are TRBV28 and TRBJ1-2, with D unclear. The germline V and J ends were trimmed by 4 bases and 3 bases, with 9 bases remaining between them. Germline lookup yields CDR1 MDHEN and CDR2 SYDVKM. The CDR3 length is 13 residues. CDR3 sequence: CASSSPGYYGYTF. In DNA, the CDR3 is TGTGCCAGCAGTTCTCCGGGTTACTATGGCTACACCTTC.

This clonotype was counted many times. The rearrangement uses TRBV4-2 and TRBJ1-1, with 10 bases identical to TRBD1. The CDR3 has 18 amino acids. Germline V gene data show CDR1 as LGHNA and CDR2 as YNFKEQ. Unmatched junction bases numbered 19, after V lost 2 bases and J lost 10 bases. CDR3 sequence: CASSQQPPRGTGDAGAFF. For the CDR3, the DNA is TGTGCCAGCAGCCAACAGCCCCCTAGGGGGACAGGGGACGCAGGAGCTTTCTTT.

This clonotype showed up many times. The genes are TRBV14 and TRBJ1-6; no definite D call. The CDR3 has 18 amino acids. V was trimmed by 2 bases and J by 0 bases, leaving 14 bases between them. Germline CDR1 is SGHDN and CDR2 is FVKESK. Here the CDR3 reads CASSQFSGLSSYNSPLHF. The CDR3 nucleotides read TGTGCCAGCAGCCAATTTTCAGGACTGAGCTCCTATAATTCACCCCTCCACTTT.

Ten or more counts support this clonotype. The V gene is TRBV27, the J gene TRBJ1-6; 7 bases fit TRBD1. V trimming: 6 bases; J trimming: 6 bases; junction bases outside the gene matches: 5. This CDR3 is 14 amino acids long. Germline CDR1 and CDR2: MNHEY and SMNVEV (reference sequence). The CDR3 here is CASSLDRTNSPLHF. The CDR3 DNA reads as TGTGCCAGCAGCTTGGACAGGACTAATTCACCCCTCCACTTT.

This clonotype was seen a few times. The gene calls are TRBV18 and TRBJ2-2, with D possibly TRBD1 on 6 matching bases. Germline values: CDR1 KGHSH, CDR2 LQKENI. Trimming removed 3 bases at V and 7 bases at J, with 21 bases between. The CDR3 length is 17 residues. The CDR3: CASSPLGRGLTIGELFF. CDR3 nucleotides: TGTGCCAGCTCACCTTTGGGCAGGGGCCTGACGATCGGGGAGCTGTTTTTT. Full variable domain (outside the CDR3, taken from reference TRBV18 and TRBJ2-2): NAGVMQNPRHLVRRRGQEARLRCSPMKGHSHVYWYRQLPEEGLKFMVYLQKENIIDESGMPKERFSAEFPKEGPSILRIQQVVRGDSAAYFCASSPLGRGLTIGELFFGEGSRLTVL.

This clonotype was counted at least ten times. The gene calls are TRBV4-3 and TRBJ1-2; a weak D match, TRBD1 (6 bases). This CDR3 region has 15 residues. The V end lost 4 bases, the J end lost 1 base, and 13 bases lay between the germline ends. The germline CDR1 and CDR2 sequences are LGHNA and YSLEER. CDR3 protein: CASSLRSDSNYGYTF. DNA of the CDR3: TGCGCCAGCAGCCTGAGATCGGACAGTAACTATGGCTACACCTTC.

This clonotype was seen many times. This sequence joins TRBV6-5 and TRBJ1-1; weak D call: TRBD1 (6 bases). Germline CDR1 reads MNHEY; CDR2 reads SVGAGI. This CDR3 has 14 residues. V was pared by 1 base and J by 6 bases, with 12 bases between. CDR3 nucleotides: TGTGCCAGCAGTTACTTTGGGGGCCAGGCTGAAGCTTTCTTT. Amino acids: CASSYFGGQAEAFF.

This clonotype was observed a few times. V usage is TRBV29-1 and J usage is TRBJ1-2, with 7 positions matching TRBD1. The CDR3 spans 14 residues. V shed 0 bases, J shed 8 bases, and the junction held 9 bases outside the gene matches. Looked up from germline, CDR1 is SQVTM and CDR2 is ANQGSEA. CDR3 sequence: CSVEDRTGATGYTF. For the CDR3, the DNA is TGCAGCGTTGAAGATCGAACAGGGGCAACAGGCTACACCTTC.

In this sample, this clonotype turned up many times. The V and J genes are TRBV12-3 or TRBV12-4 and TRBJ1-2, with unresolved D. Trimming took off 2 bases at V and 4 bases at J, with 8 bases between the two ends. This CDR3 has 13 residues. In DNA form, the CDR3 reads TGTGCCAGCAGTTTAATGGGAGCCTATGGCTACACCTTC. Translating it yields CASSLMGAYGYTF.

This clonotype was observed a handful of times. The chain recombines TRBV6-1 with TRBJ2-3; TRBD1 agrees at 12 bases. CDR1 is MNHNS, CDR2 SASEGT, per germline. CDR3 length: 14 residues. J was trimmed by 5 bases and V by 6 bases; bases with no gene match: 3. The CDR3 coding sequence is TGTGCCAGCAGGGGACAGGGGGCGGGAGATACGCAGTATTTT. Translation gives CASRGQGAGDTQYF.

This chain connects TRBV7-2 to TRBJ2-7, with D hard to call. The germline V gene has CDR1 SGHTA and CDR2 FQGNSA. The CDR3 totals 13 residues. Trimming cost V 8 bases and J 2 bases, with 13 bases left between them. The CDR3 loop is CASRAAGAYEQYF. The CDR3 nucleotides read TGTGCCAGCCGAGCCGCCGGAGCCTACGAGCAGTACTTC.

This clonotype was recorded at least ten times. The V call is TRBV6-5, the J call TRBJ2-1, with D possibly called TRBD1 or TRBD2 (5 bases each). V lost 7 bases to trimming and J lost 9 bases, with 16 bases between them. Germline CDR1 reads MNHEY; CDR2 reads SVGAGI. The length of the CDR3 is 13 residues. The CDR3 bases are TGTGCCAGCACCCTCAGGGCTGGGGGTGAGCAGTTCTTC. Amino acid sequence: CASTLRAGGEQFF.

This clonotype was counted at least ten times. The J gene is TRBJ2-5, the V gene TRBV20-1; 8 nucleotides match TRBD1. Trimming took 3 bases from V and 4 from J; bases not matched to a gene: 16. There are 17 residues in the CDR3. Germline V CDR1 and CDR2: DFQATT, SNEGSKA (reference sequence). The CDR3 spells CSARRPGTGGHTETQYF. In nucleotides, the CDR3 is TGCAGTGCTAGGAGGCCTGGGACAGGTGGCCATACAGAGACCCAGTACTTC.

This clonotype showed up many times. In DNA, the CDR3 is TGCGCCAGCAGCCAAGAATTATGGAACTCTGGAAACACCATATATTTT. Residues: CASSQELWNSGNTIYF. The rearrangement links TRBV4-3 to TRBJ1-3; D remains ambiguous. V dropped 0 bases and J dropped 0 bases, with 9 bases sitting between them. Germline CDR1 is LGHNA and CDR2 is YSLEER. CDR3 length: 16 residues.

This clonotype came up a few times. The V gene is TRBV7-2, the J gene TRBJ2-2, with D perhaps assigned TRBD1 or TRBD2 (5 bases each). With 5 bases removed from V and 0 bases from J, the gap between germline ends came to 10 bases. The CDR3 is 15 residues long. Germline V gives CDR1 SGHTA, CDR2 FQGNSA. The CDR3: CASSRDGSNTGELFF. Here the CDR3 DNA reads TGTGCCAGCAGCCGGGACGGCTCGAACACCGGGGAGCTGTTTTTT.

This clonotype is labeled as medium-sized. The rearrangement joins TRBV29-1 to TRBJ2-7; 7 bases match TRBD2. Germline CDR1 reads SQVTM; CDR2 reads ANQGSEA. V lost 1 base, J lost 7 bases, and 4 bases stayed unmatched. The CDR3 consists of 12 residues. The CDR3 region is CSVEGSGGEQYF. The CDR3 coding sequence is TGCAGCGTTGAAGGGTCCGGGGGGGAGCAGTACTTC.

Many counts were recorded for this clonotype. A read error may produce the germline difference seen at one junction end. This chain connects TRBV2 to TRBJ2-1, with a tentative D call TRBD2 (6 bases). In germline, CDR1 is SNHLY, CDR2 FYNNEI. CDR3 length: 15 residues. The CDR3 is CASSEVRGSHNEQFF. The CDR3 DNA sequence: TGTGCCAGCAGTGAAGTGCGGGGCTCCCACAATGAGCAGTTCTTC.

This clonotype was observed at least ten times. The chain links TRBV5-5 to TRBJ1-2; D gene uncertain. Trimming shortened V by 3 bases and J by 7 bases, and 10 bases separated the two germline ends. Germline loops: CDR1 SGHKS, CDR2 YYEKEE (reference sequence). The length of the CDR3 is 12 residues. The DNA of the CDR3 is TGTGCCAGCAGCTCCAGAGGAGGTGGCTACACCTTC. Translated: CASSSRGGGYTF.

This clonotype was counted only a few times. The gene calls are TRBV10-2 and TRBJ1-2; tentative D call: TRBD1 (5 bases). Germline CDR1 and CDR2: WSHSY and SAAADI. Between the trimmed V and J ends, which lost 7 bases and 2 bases, there was a span of 26 bases. CDR3 length: 18 residues. This CDR3 is CASNLAGRNRLKNYGYTF. The CDR3 DNA reads TGCGCCAGCAACCTGGCAGGGAGAAACCGATTAAAAAACTATGGCTACACCTTC.

This clonotype was picked up a small number of times. The genes are TRBV30 and TRBJ1-2, with 7 bases identical to TRBD1. V shed 4 bases and J 3 bases; nucleotides not matched to a gene: 11. CDR1 GTSNPN and CDR2 SVGIG come from the germline V gene (reference sequence). The CDR3 is 15 amino acids. Written as DNA, the CDR3 is TGTGCCTGGACCCAACCCGGACAGGTTGACTATGGCTACACCTTC. Amino acids: CAWTQPGQVDYGYTF.

There are many counts of this clonotype. The rearrangement links TRBV12-3 or TRBV12-4 to TRBJ2-6; TRBD1 agrees at 12 bases. After removal of 4 bases from V and 3 bases from J, the junction contained 10 bases not matched to a gene. CDR3 length equals 19 residues. CDR3 residues: CASSSRDRGRFVGANVLTF. As DNA, the CDR3 is TGTGCCAGCAGTTCCCGGGACAGGGGGCGGTTCGTTGGGGCCAACGTCCTGACTTTC.

Points on this clonotype: A much larger clone sits a single nucleotide away, making a read error possible. The chain employs TRBV6-5 and TRBJ2-7, with a possible D match to TRBD2 (6 bases). This CDR3 contains 15 residues. Germline lookup yields CDR1 MNHEY and CDR2 SVGAGI. The CDR3 nucleotides are TGTGTCAGCAGTAGGGAGGCCCCTAGCTCCTACGAGCAGTACTTC. It encodes CVSSREAPSSYEQYF.

This clonotype was observed many times. The chain uses TRBV7-2 and TRBJ2-3; 13 nucleotides match TRBD2. Germline CDR1 is SGHTA and CDR2 is FQGNSA. The CDR3 totals 16 residues. With V trimmed by 5 bases and J by 5 bases, 7 bases remained unmatched. CDR3 loop: CASSRTSGGAGDTQYF. The CDR3 bases are TGTGCCAGCAGCCGTACTAGCGGGGGGGCGGGAGATACGCAGTATTTT.

The chain has TRBV29-1 and TRBJ2-3, with D uncertain. Germline V gene lookup returns CDR1 SQVTM and CDR2 ANQGSEA. This CDR3 is 11 amino acids long. CDR3 protein: CGFGGTDTQYF. CDR3 nucleotide sequence: TGCGGATTTGGCGGCACAGATACGCAGTATTTT.

This clonotype occurred many times. The rearrangement joins TRBV6-5 to TRBJ2-7, with D unresolved. This CDR3 is built from 11 residues. V lost 4 bases and J lost 3, with 4 bases in between. The germline gives CDR1 MNHEY, CDR2 SVGAGI. The CDR3 loop is CASSSLYEQYF. The CDR3 nucleotides are TGTGCCAGCAGTTCCCTCTACGAGCAGTACTTC.

The CDR3 here is CSAGQGINTDTQYF. For the CDR3, the DNA is TGCAGCGCAGGACAGGGGATAAACACAGATACGCAGTATTTT. The chain uses TRBV29-1 and TRBJ2-3, with 9 bases matching TRBD1. This CDR3 is 14 amino acids long. The germline V gene encodes CDR1 SQVTM and CDR2 ANQGSEA. Unmatched junction bases numbered 7, after V lost 7 bases and J lost 2 bases.

V usage is TRBV20-1 and J usage is TRBJ1-1, with 8 bases aligning to TRBD1. The CDR3 sequence is 15 residues long. The germline CDR1 and CDR2 sequences are DFQATT and SNEGSKA (reference sequence). V dropped 6 bases and J dropped 0; count of bases not matched to a gene: 9. The CDR3 DNA sequence: TGCAGTGCCCGGAGGGGGGGACAGGTGAACACTGAAGCTTTCTTT. Translation: CSARRGGQVNTEAFF.

This clonotype appeared many times. An end of the junction differs from the germline gene, which may be a read error. The gene calls are TRBV19 and TRBJ1-1, with 7 bases lining up with TRBD1. Germline CDR1 is LNHDA and CDR2 is SQIVND (reference sequence). The CDR3 totals 16 residues. The CDR3 DNA is TGTCCCAGTAGTAGAGGGGAGGGGGCGAGGGTTGGTGAAGCTTTCTTT. Its translation is CPSSRGEGARVGEAFF.

This chain uses TRBV29-1 with TRBJ2-1, with D tentatively TRBD2 (6 bases). The CDR3 has 15 amino acids. Between the trimmed V and J ends, which lost 4 bases and 2 bases, there was a span of 15 bases. From germline, CDR1 is SQVTM and CDR2 ANQGSEA. CDR3: CSVATAAGPYNEQFF. In DNA form, the CDR3 reads TGCAGCGTTGCGACAGCGGCGGGGCCCTACAATGAGCAGTTCTTC.

This clonotype was found many times. V is TRBV20-1 and J is TRBJ2-7; D might be TRBD1 (6 bases). Trimming stripped 4 bases from V and 5 bases from J, with 18 bases between. Germline CDR1 reads DFQATT; CDR2 reads SNEGSKA (reference sequence). This CDR3 contains 14 residues. CDR3 DNA sequence: TGCAGTGCTATAGAAACAGGGAGTCGTGACGAGCAGTACTTC. Protein product: CSAIETGSRDEQYF.